A selection of T cell receptor beta chains follows, all from one sample in a study of shared clonotypes between healthy human individuals. TCRdb's table, derived via immunoSEQ multiplex PCR, lists solely in-frame clones and lacks some. The sample yields some 2 million clones, roughly 96% seen once. Sequencing was performed on naive CD4+ T cells sorted from blood. These receptors were taken from a man between 18 and 29 years old in good health. The CDR3 runs from the conserved cysteine through the conserved F or W. A D gene is named only where the DNA matches it firmly. Where a row states a size, it is once, few, many or the class of an expanded clone; other rows omit it.

d_call j_call v_call clone_size cdr3_aa cdr3_nt
NA TRBJ1-1 TRBV7-2 NA CASSPPALGGLNTEAFF TGTGCCAGCAGCCCACCCGCGCTCGGGGGACTGAACACTGAAGCTTTCTTT
NA TRBJ2-7 TRBV28 NA CASSFRGEQYF TGTGCCAGCAGCTTCAGGGGCGAGCAGTACTTC
TRBD2 TRBJ2-3 TRBV5-1 NA CASSFGLSGSDTQYF TGCGCCAGCAGCTTCGGCCTTAGCGGGTCAGATACGCAGTATTTT
NA TRBJ1-1 TRBV4-1 NA CASSHVLTQNTEAFF TGCGCCAGCAGTCACGTCCTGACACAAAACACTGAAGCTTTCTTT
TRBD1 TRBJ1-6 TRBV6-6 once CASSQGQVHSPLHF TGTGCCAGCAGTCAGGGACAGGTTCATTCACCCCTCCACTTT
NA TRBJ1-1 TRBV10-1 NA CASSALTRVYF TGCGCCAGCAGTGCTCTCACACGAGTCTACTTT
NA TRBJ2-3 TRBV10-3 NA CAISLGTTFTDTQYF TGTGCCATCAGTCTCGGGACCACTTTCACAGATACGCAGTATTTT
NA TRBJ1-1 TRBV5-6 NA CASSLHRRKNTEAFF TGTGCCAGCAGCTTGCATAGACGGAAGAACACTGAAGCTTTCTTT
NA TRBJ1-1 TRBV5-4 once CASSRTENTEAFF TGTGCCAGCAGCCGGACGGAAAACACTGAAGCTTTCTTT
NA TRBJ2-3 TRBV10-1 NA CARPGRGTDTQYF TGCGCCAGGCCGGGACGGGGCACAGATACGCAGTATTTT
NA TRBJ2-7 TRBV18 NA CASSPPSASYEQYF TGTGCCAGCTCACCACCTAGCGCCTCCTACGAGCAGTACTTC
NA TRBJ1-3 TRBV6-5 NA CASRAPGTQNTIYF TGTGCCAGCAGGGCGCCCGGGACACAAAACACCATATATTTT
TRBD2 TRBJ2-3 TRBV10-2 NA CASSALTSGGTDTQYF TGCGCCAGCAGTGCCCTGACTAGCGGGGGCACAGATACGCAGTATTTT
TRBD2 TRBJ2-5 TRBV15 once CATSRVAREGRGTQYF TGTGCCACCAGCAGAGTTGCGAGGGAGGGCCGAGGGACCCAGTACTTC
NA TRBJ1-1 TRBV28 once CASSLLYREAFF TGTGCCAGCAGTTTATTGTACAGGGAAGCTTTCTTT
NA TRBJ2-2 TRBV2 NA CASSGDRSSTGELFF TGTGCCAGCAGTGGCGACAGGTCCTCCACCGGGGAGCTGTTTTTT
TRBD1 TRBJ2-7 TRBV7-2 NA CASSLSTGTGSYEQYF TGTGCCAGCAGCTTATCTACCGGGACAGGGTCCTACGAGCAGTACTTC
TRBD1 TRBJ2-7 TRBV2 few CASLKGQTYEQYF TGTGCCAGCCTAAAGGGACAGACCTACGAGCAGTACTTC